This section outlines one T cell receptor beta chain sequence together with its context. Some clones are missing from TCRdb's copy, which holds only in-frame ones; the method was immunoSEQ multiplex PCR. This sample has 45,000 to 60,000 clones, with roughly 93% found just once. The CDR3 length is 14 residues. Trimming shortened V by 2 bases and J by 8 bases, and 12 bases separated the two germline ends. Per the germline V gene, CDR1 is MDHEN and CDR2 is SYDVKM. The sequenced sample was PBMCs. The chain recombines TRBV28 with TRBJ1-4; perhaps TRBD1 as D (6 bases). This sequence was found in a man aged 40-49 years with rheumatoid arthritis. The CDR3 DNA reads as TGTGCCAGCAGTTTAAGGGGGGCTCGGGAAAAACTGTTTTTT. This translates into CASSLRGAREKLFF.